The 21 T cell receptor beta chains listed next were all sequenced from one sample in a study of T cell changes during pregnancy in multiple sclerosis. The protocol was immunoSEQ multiplex PCR, while the TCRdb copy is restricted to in-frame clones and leaves out a portion. The sample shows around 78,000 clones, 93% of them seen only once. The material sequenced was peripheral blood, taken in the second trimester of pregnancy. Receptors were obtained from a female donor with multiple sclerosis, enrolled in a pregnancy study.

The V gene is TRBV7-9, the J gene TRBJ2-1; 7 nucleotides line up with TRBD2. The length of the CDR3 is 13 residues. CDR1 and CDR2 from the germline V gene are SEHNR and FQNEAQ (reference sequence). V shed 8 bases, J shed 7 bases, and the junction held 8 bases outside the gene matches. CDR3 DNA: TGTGCCAGCGTATGGGACTACGATAATGAGCAGTTCTTC. It specifies CASVWDYDNEQFF. The full variable domain, its missing parts supplied by reference TRBV7-9 and TRBJ2-1, is DTGVSQNPRHKITKRGQNVTFRCDPISEHNRLYWYRQTLGQGPEFLTYFQNEAQLEKSRLLSDRFSAERPKGSFSTLEIQRTEQGDSAMYLCASVWDYDNEQFFGPGTRLTVL.

The J gene is TRBJ2-5, the V gene TRBV2; 11 bases agree with TRBD2. Unmatched junction bases numbered 17, after V lost 7 bases and J lost 4 bases. Germline loops: CDR1 SNHLY, CDR2 FYNNEI. This CDR3 has 18 residues. The CDR3 is CASTLTGTSGPLGETQYF. The CDR3, as DNA: TGTGCCAGCACCCTTACCGGGACTAGCGGACCCTTAGGAGAGACCCAGTACTTC.

The V and J genes are TRBV5-1 and TRBJ1-1, with D perhaps TRBD1 (5 bases). Deletions cut 0 bases from V and 5 bases from J, with 8 bases between. Germline V gene sequence: CDR1 SGHRS, CDR2 YFSETQ. There are 13 residues in the CDR3. CDR3 in DNA: TGCGCCAGCAGCTTGGCCCAGGGAACTGAAGCTTTCTTT. It encodes CASSLAQGTEAFF. The full variable domain, its missing parts supplied by reference TRBV5-1 and TRBJ1-1, is KAGVTQTPRYLIKTRGQQVTLSCSPISGHRSVSWYQQTPGQGLQFLFEYFSETQRNKGNFPGRFSGRQFSNSRSEMNVSTLELGDSALYLCASSLAQGTEAFFGQGTRLTVV.

The V and J genes are TRBV4-1 and TRBJ2-2, with a weak D call TRBD1 (6 bases). The germline V and J ends were trimmed by 0 bases and 7 bases, with 12 bases remaining between them. The germline gives CDR1 MGHRA, CDR2 YSYEKL. This CDR3 comprises 15 residues. The CDR3 reads CASSQEWGRGGELFF. Written as DNA, the CDR3 is TGCGCCAGCAGCCAAGAATGGGGGCGAGGCGGGGAGCTGTTTTTT.

This chain connects TRBV9 to TRBJ2-1, with a weak D call TRBD2 (6 bases). CDR1 and CDR2 (germline): SGDLS, YYNGEE. CDR3 size: 14 residues. With 6 bases removed from V and 10 bases from J, the gap between germline ends came to 20 bases. CDR3 DNA: TGTGCCAGCAACCCAGGGAGGCTTGCGGGGGAGCAGTTCTTC. As protein: CASNPGRLAGEQFF.

This clone was picked up one time. The chain joins TRBV7-8 to TRBJ2-7; D is possibly TRBD2 (6 bases). CDR1 and CDR2 from the germline V gene are SGHVS and FQNEAQ. This CDR3 contains 14 residues. Trimming removed 3 bases at V and 0 bases at J, with 9 bases between. This CDR3 is CASSFFGSSYEQYF. CDR3 DNA sequence: TGTGCCAGCAGCTTTTTCGGGAGCTCCTACGAGCAGTACTTC.

The J gene is TRBJ1-1, the V gene TRBV5-1, with D uncertain. V lost 3 bases to trimming and J lost 1 base, with 13 bases between them. Germline CDR1 is SGHRS and CDR2 is YFSETQ. The CDR3 contains 15 residues. The CDR3 here is CASSSRRAANTEAFF. The CDR3 DNA sequence: TGCGCCAGCAGCTCTCGGAGGGCAGCGAACACTGAAGCTTTCTTT. The full variable domain, in which reference TRBV5-1 and TRBJ1-1 provide the parts outside the CDR3, is KAGVTQTPRYLIKTRGQQVTLSCSPISGHRSVSWYQQTPGQGLQFLFEYFSETQRNKGNFPGRFSGRQFSNSRSEMNVSTLELGDSALYLCASSSRRAANTEAFFGQGTRLTVV.

The V and J genes are TRBV10-3 and TRBJ2-1; 8 nucleotides agree with TRBD2. After removal of 11 bases from V and 6 bases from J, the junction contained 15 bases not matched to a gene. The CDR3 length is 15 residues. The germline CDR1 and CDR2 sequences are ENHRY and SYGVKD. For the CDR3, the DNA is TGTGCCTCTCATTCGGGACTAGAATACTTCAATGAGCAGTTCTTC. Translating gives CASHSGLEYFNEQFF.

The J gene is TRBJ2-7, the V gene TRBV5-6, with 9 bases that match TRBD2. Germline CDR1 and CDR2: SGHDT and YYEEEE. V lost 0 bases to trimming and J lost 0 bases; unmatched junction nucleotides: 4. The CDR3 has 16 residues. CDR3 loop: CASSLGSGGTSYEQYF. The CDR3 DNA sequence: TGTGCCAGCAGCTTGGGAAGCGGGGGGACCTCCTACGAGCAGTACTTC. The full variable domain, rest sourced from reference TRBV5-6 and TRBJ2-7, is DAGVTQSPTHLIKTRGQQVTLRCSPKSGHDTVSWYQQALGQGPQFIFQYYEEEERQRGNFPDRFSGHQFPNYSSELNVNALLLGDSALYLCASSLGSGGTSYEQYFGPGTRLTVT.

The chain joins TRBV6-6 to TRBJ2-5, with D possibly matching TRBD2 (5 bases). V shed 2 bases and J shed 5 bases, with 12 bases lying between them. The CDR3 has 14 amino acids. Looked up from germline, CDR1 is MNHNY and CDR2 is SVGAGI (reference sequence). CDR3 coding DNA: TGTGCCAGCAGTTACGGACTCTCCGGGGAGACCCAGTACTTC. Protein product: CASSYGLSGETQYF.

This sequence joins TRBV28 and TRBJ1-1; D possibly corresponds to TRBD1 (6 bases). CDR1 and CDR2 from the germline V gene are MDHEN and SYDVKM. This CDR3 region has 12 residues. V lost 10 bases, J lost 6 bases, and 15 bases lay in between. In DNA form, the CDR3 reads TGTGCCACGAACAGGGTCCGAGCTGAAGCTTTCTTT. This translates into CATNRVRAEAFF.

The chain uses TRBV2 and TRBJ1-1; tentative D call: TRBD1 (6 bases). CDR3 length: 14 residues. V dropped 8 bases and J dropped 5 bases, with 18 bases sitting between them. Per the germline V gene, CDR1 is SNHLY and CDR2 is FYNNEI. The CDR3 loop reads CASFYRVSGTEAFF. CDR3 bases: TGTGCCAGCTTCTACAGGGTCTCTGGAACTGAAGCTTTCTTT.

This chain uses TRBV28 with TRBJ2-7, with D perhaps matching TRBD2 (6 bases). Trimming removed 5 bases at V and 1 base at J, with 18 bases between. CDR1 and CDR2 (germline): MDHEN, SYDVKM. This CDR3 has 16 amino acids. CDR3 sequence: CASSLPPEGYSYEQYF. The DNA of the CDR3 is TGTGCCAGCAGTCTCCCCCCGGAGGGTTATTCCTACGAGCAGTACTTC.

This clone was recorded once. The rearrangement uses TRBV5-4 and TRBJ2-2; no firm D call. The ends were cut back, 4 bases at V and 2 bases at J, with 6 bases in the middle. CDR3 length: 13 amino acids. In germline, CDR1 is SGHNT, CDR2 YYREEE (reference sequence). CDR3 residues: CASSGDNTGELFF. The CDR3 bases are TGTGCCAGCAGCGGAGACAACACCGGGGAGCTGTTTTTT.

The gene calls are TRBV7-2 and TRBJ2-7; 9 nucleotides match TRBD1. In germline, CDR1 is SGHTA, CDR2 FQGNSA. This CDR3 region has 13 residues. The ends lost 8 bases at V and 6 bases at J; junction bases unmatched: 8. This CDR3 is CASYRDREGEQYF. The CDR3 DNA sequence: TGTGCCAGCTACCGGGACAGGGAAGGCGAGCAGTACTTC.

The genes are TRBV10-3 and TRBJ1-1, with D possibly being TRBD1 (6 bases). Germline-derived CDR1 and CDR2 are ENHRY and SYGVKD. The CDR3 contains 15 residues. Trimming left V 4 bases short and J 3 bases short, with 15 bases between. The CDR3 loop reads CAISGLNREDTEAFF. The CDR3 nucleotides are TGTGCCATCAGTGGTCTGAACAGGGAAGACACTGAAGCTTTCTTT.

The chain couples TRBV5-1 to TRBJ2-3; D not resolved. This CDR3 is 13 amino acids long. Germline values: CDR1 SGHRS, CDR2 YFSETQ. V gave up 4 bases and J gave up 2 bases, with 8 bases separating them. The CDR3 reads CASSHDSTDTQYF. CDR3 DNA sequence: TGCGCCAGCAGCCACGACTCCACAGATACGCAGTATTTT.

This sequence joins TRBV4-2 and TRBJ1-2; D not resolved. This CDR3 comprises 14 residues. Looked up from germline, CDR1 is LGHNA and CDR2 is YNFKEQ. The V end lost 0 bases, the J end lost 8 bases, and 13 bases lay between the germline ends. As DNA, the CDR3 is TGTGCCAGCAGCCAAGATTCGGCAGGTCAAGGCTACACCTTC. Translating it yields CASSQDSAGQGYTF.

The rearrangement joins TRBV19 to TRBJ1-2; TRBD1 matches at 7 bases. Trimming took 4 bases from V and 4 from J; bases not matched to a gene: 15. The germline V gene encodes CDR1 LNHDA and CDR2 SQIVND (reference sequence). The CDR3 spans 17 residues. CDR3 DNA: TGTGCCAGTAGTACGACCCACACAGGGGTTTCGGTCTATGGCTACACCTTC. Amino acid sequence: CASSTTHTGVSVYGYTF. Using reference TRBV19 and TRBJ1-2 for the parts outside the CDR3, the full variable domain is DGGITQSPKYLFRKEGQNVTLSCEQNLNHDAMYWYRQDPGQGLRLIYYSQIVNDFQKGDIAEGYSVSREKKESFPLTVTSAQKNPTAFYLCASSTTHTGVSVYGYTFGSGTRLTVV.

The chain links TRBV6-5 to TRBJ1-1; D ambiguous. V dropped 7 bases and J dropped 4 bases, with 13 bases sitting between them. CDR1 MNHEY and CDR2 SVGAGI come from the germline V gene. This CDR3 contains 13 residues. In DNA form, the CDR3 reads TGTGCCAGCACCTATGGTGTGTTCACTGAAGCTTTCTTT. It codes for CASTYGVFTEAFF.

J is TRBJ1-1 and V is TRBV5-1; D is unresolved. Trimming removed 2 bases at V and 8 bases at J, with 7 bases between. The CDR3 sequence is 11 residues long. Germline CDR1 and CDR2: SGHRS and YFSETQ. The CDR3 loop is CASSFAYEAFF. For the CDR3, the DNA is TGCGCCAGCAGCTTTGCGTACGAAGCTTTCTTT. Together with reference TRBV5-1 and TRBJ1-1, the CDR3 gives the full variable domain: KAGVTQTPRYLIKTRGQQVTLSCSPISGHRSVSWYQQTPGQGLQFLFEYFSETQRNKGNFPGRFSGRQFSNSRSEMNVSTLELGDSALYLCASSFAYEAFFGQGTRLTVV.